The clone carrying this T cell receptor beta chain was seen only a few times. This record comes from a study of blood T cell repertoires in COVID-19. Trimming took 8 bases from V and 1 from J, leaving 24 bases between them. Looked up from germline, CDR1 is WSHSY and CDR2 is SAAADI. The CDR3 extends over 17 amino acids. Sequencing was performed with immunoSEQ multiplex PCR; in TCRdb, only in-frame clones are kept and a portion is missing. Seen here are approximately 200,000 clones, roughly 94% observed once, and the top ten hold 0.76%. Specimen: peripheral blood. The sequence was obtained from a man aged 30 to 39 with COVID-19, enrolled during active disease. The chain has TRBV10-2 and TRBJ2-7, with D possibly matching TRBD2 (6 bases). The chain's CDR3 is CASPTGPWGEVSYEQYF. The CDR3 DNA reads as TGCGCCAGCCCAACCGGCCCTTGGGGGGAGGTGTCCTACGAGCAGTACTTC.